The 9 T cell receptor beta chains below come from one sample, sequenced in a study of blood T cell repertoires in COVID-19 (TCRdb year 2020). The library was generated by the immunoSEQ multiplex PCR assay. This immuneACCESS table, as held by TCRdb, lists in-frame sequences with V and J called but not all clones. Of the missing ones, under half trace to an unresolved V gene in checked studies; the others have no known cause. The sample profile shows around 260,000 clones; over 65% of them were found once. The ten largest make up 3.5% to 5.5% of the sample. The source material was peripheral blood. The source of these receptors is a man in his 60s who had recovered from COVID-19.

The chain employs TRBV3-1 (or the pseudogene TRBV3-2) and TRBJ1-1; no definite D call. V was pared by 3 bases and J by 0 bases, with 8 bases between. The CDR3 contains 14 residues. Per the germline V gene, CDR1 is LGHDT and CDR2 is YNNKEL (reference sequence). CDR3 sequence reads: CASSHASVNTEAFF. CDR3 in DNA: TGTGCCAGCAGCCACGCGAGCGTGAACACTGAAGCTTTCTTT.

The rearrangement uses TRBV24-1 and TRBJ1-4; 7 nucleotides line up with TRBD1. Germline V lookup: CDR1 KGHDR, CDR2 SFDVKD. V gave up 3 bases and J gave up 5 bases; unmatched junction bases: 5. This CDR3 has 15 residues. As DNA, the CDR3 is TGTGCCACCAGTGATGCCGGGACAGCAAATGAAAAACTGTTTTTT. Amino acid sequence: CATSDAGTANEKLFF.

This clone was seen more than once but under ten times. In DNA form, the CDR3 reads TGTGCCAGCAGTTTAAGACACAGGGCCGCCTACGAGCAGTACTTC. This encodes CASSLRHRAAYEQYF. The rearrangement links TRBV28 to TRBJ2-7; D perhaps matches TRBD1 (6 bases). The CDR3 covers 15 residues. CDR1 and CDR2 (germline): MDHEN, SYDVKM. V lost 2 bases and J lost 2, with 13 bases in between.

This chain joins TRBV3-1 (or the pseudogene TRBV3-2) and TRBJ1-5, with D unclear. Germline V gene sequence: CDR1 LGHDT, CDR2 YNNKEL (reference sequence). V lost 1 base and J lost 4, with 11 bases in between. The CDR3 has 15 residues. The DNA of the CDR3 is TGTGCCAGCAGCCAAGCCTTCAGCGTGAATCAGCCCCAGCATTTT. Residues: CASSQAFSVNQPQHF.

The rearrangement uses TRBV5-4 and TRBJ2-1, with 9 bases aligning to TRBD2. The CDR3 spans 18 residues. The trim removed 4 bases at V and 10 bases at J, leaving 21 bases unmatched. The germline V gene has CDR1 SGHNT and CDR2 YYREEE (reference sequence). For the CDR3, the DNA is TGTGCCAGCAGCCTTGGGCTTAGCGGGAGCGGTCTTGGATGGGAGCAGTTCTTC. This gives the protein CASSLGLSGSGLGWEQFF.

The J gene is TRBJ1-5, the V gene TRBV11-3; 9 bases fit TRBD1. CDR1 and CDR2 (germline): SGHNT, YENEEA. The CDR3 extends over 17 amino acids. V lost 0 bases, J lost 3 bases, and 6 bases stayed unmatched. CDR3 amino acids: CASSLDRRDRDNQPQHF. The CDR3 DNA reads TGTGCCAGCAGCTTAGATCGCCGGGACAGGGACAATCAGCCCCAGCATTTT.

V is TRBV5-4 and J is TRBJ2-7; 8 bases map to TRBD2. This CDR3 is 15 amino acids long. The ends lost 4 bases at V and 5 bases at J; junction bases unmatched: 11. Per the germline V gene, CDR1 is SGHNT and CDR2 is YYREEE (reference sequence). As DNA, the CDR3 is TGTGCCAGCAGCCCGGCGGGGGGAAGGGCTCACGAGCAGTACTTC. Its translation: CASSPAGGRAHEQYF.

The genes are TRBV5-5 and TRBJ2-1; 11 positions agree with TRBD2. Germline V gene sequence: CDR1 SGHKS, CDR2 YYEKEE (reference sequence). The V gene end was trimmed by 4 bases and the J gene end by 4 bases; junction bases not matched to a gene: 4. This CDR3 has 15 amino acids. CDR3 in DNA: TGTGCCAGCAGCCAGGGACTAGCGGAGTACAATGAGCAGTTCTTC. Translation gives CASSQGLAEYNEQFF.

V is TRBV3-1 (or the pseudogene TRBV3-2) and J is TRBJ2-7; 10 bases are a match to TRBD2. V shed 4 bases and J 7 bases; nucleotides not matched to a gene: 10. The CDR3 totals 15 residues. The V gene's germline CDR1 is LGHDT and CDR2 YNNKEL (reference sequence). DNA of the CDR3: TGTGCCAGCAGCCGGCGCCTAGCGGGAGAATCGGAGCAGTACTTC. It yields the protein CASSRRLAGESEQYF.